What follows are 11 T cell receptor beta chains derived from one specimen sequenced in a study of CD8+CD57+ T cells in acquired aplastic anemia. Profiling that covered TCR beta VDJ and CDR3 relied on genomic DNA as its template. TCRdb independently ran MiXCR on the reads; one entry per CDR3 protein. Of about 180,000 distinct CDR3 sequences listed, around 45% are singletons. Specimen: sorted CD4+, CD8+, or CD8+CD57+ T cells (not recorded which) from PBMCs. These receptors came from a human donor in good health.

The V gene is TRBV20-1, the J gene TRBJ2-3, with TRBD2 identical over 12 bases. Germline V lookup: CDR1 DFQATT, CDR2 SNEGSKA (reference sequence). Germline trimming cut 3 bases from V and 6 bases from J; bases unmatched to any gene: 7. CDR3 size: 15 residues. The CDR3 sequence: CSASPSGRAGDTQYF. The CDR3, as DNA: TGCAGTGCTAGCCCTAGCGGGAGGGCCGGGGATACGCAGTATTTT.

The V and J genes are TRBV5-1 and TRBJ2-2; D possibly corresponds to TRBD1 (5 bases). CDR1 and CDR2 from the germline V gene are SGHRS and YFSETQ. The CDR3 contains 13 residues. CDR3 residues: CASRQGATGELFF. The CDR3 DNA is TGCGCTTCAAGGCAGGGCGCAACCGGGGAGCTGTTTTTT.

The chain is built from TRBV29-1 and TRBJ1-6; 8 bases align to TRBD1. The CDR3 totals 14 residues. CDR1 and CDR2 (germline): SQVTM, ANQGSEA. J lost 5 bases, V lost 5 bases, and 5 bases had no gene match. The CDR3 DNA follows: TGCAGCGTTCGGACAGGGTCGCATAATTCACCCCTCCACTTT. Amino acids: CSVRTGSHNSPLHF.

At least ten counts were recorded for this clonotype. V and J are TRBV4-2 and TRBJ2-5, with a possible D match to TRBD2 (5 bases). From germline, CDR1 is LGHNA and CDR2 YNFKEQ. The CDR3 is 14 residues long. V lost 0 bases and J lost 2, with 7 bases in between. CDR3 DNA sequence: TGTGCCAGCAGCCAAGAAAGGAGGCAAGAGACCCAGTACTTC. Its translation is CASSQERRQETQYF.

The chain links TRBV2 to TRBJ2-5; 8 bases align to TRBD2. V lost 7 bases and J lost 6; bases outside the gene matches: 10. In germline, CDR1 is SNHLY, CDR2 FYNNEI. The CDR3 is 14 amino acids. CDR3 loop: CASTAGADIKTQYF. As DNA, the CDR3 is TGTGCCAGCACAGCGGGGGCTGATATAAAGACCCAGTACTTC. Full variable domain (remainder filled in from reference TRBV2 and TRBJ2-5): EPEVTQTPSHQVTQMGQEVILRCVPISNHLYFYWYRQILGQKVEFLVSFYNNEISEKSEIFDDQFSVERPDGSNFTLKIRSTKLEDSAMYFCASTAGADIKTQYFGPGTRLLVL.

This clonotype has ten or more counts. The chain combines TRBV13 with TRBJ1-3; D is perhaps TRBD1 (6 bases). The CDR3 contains 14 residues. Germline assignment: CDR1 PRHDT and CDR2 FYEKMQ (reference sequence). V was shortened by 6 bases and J by 2 bases, with 11 bases between the two germline ends. CDR3 sequence reads: CASRLPGAGNTIYF. The DNA for the CDR3 is TGTGCCAGCAGACTCCCAGGGGCTGGAAACACCATATATTTT.

The chain links TRBV20-1 to TRBJ2-1; 9 bases agree with TRBD2. Germline CDR1 is DFQATT and CDR2 is SNEGSKA (reference sequence). V lost 3 bases to trimming and J lost 7 bases; unmatched junction nucleotides: 7. The CDR3 has 14 residues. In DNA, the CDR3 is TGCAGTGCTAGGGATAGCGGGGGAGTTAATGAGCAGTTCTTC. Its translation: CSARDSGGVNEQFF.

This chain uses TRBV7-2 with TRBJ2-3; possibly TRBD1 or TRBD2 for D (7 bases each). V was trimmed by 3 bases and J by 14 bases, leaving 12 bases between them. This CDR3 is 11 amino acids long. Germline loops: CDR1 SGHTA, CDR2 FQGNSA. The CDR3, as DNA: TGTGCCAGCAGCTTTCAGGGGGGGTGGTATTTT. Translation gives CASSFQGGWYF. Full variable domain (remainder filled in from reference TRBV7-2 and TRBJ2-3): GAGVSQSPSNKVTEKGKDVELRCDPISGHTALYWYRQSLGQGLEFLIYFQGNSAPDKSGLPSDRFSAERTGGSVSTLTIQRTQQEDSAVYLCASSFQGGWYFGPGTRLTVL.

The chain is built from TRBV11-3 and TRBJ1-1; 9 positions agree with TRBD1. Germline V gene lookup returns CDR1 SGHNT and CDR2 YENEEA. Trimming took 5 bases from V and 4 from J; bases not matched to a gene: 8. The length of the CDR3 is 15 residues. This CDR3 is CASSQRQGGTTEAFF. In DNA, the CDR3 is TGTGCCAGCAGCCAAAGACAGGGGGGGACCACTGAAGCTTTCTTT. Together with reference TRBV11-3 and TRBJ1-1, the CDR3 gives the full variable domain: EAGVVQSPRYKIIEKKQPVAFWCNPISGHNTLYWYLQNLGQGPELLIRYENEEAVDDSQLPKDRFSAERLKGVDSTLKIQPAELGDSAVYLCASSQRQGGTTEAFFGQGTRLTVV.

The chain combines TRBV12-3 or TRBV12-4 with TRBJ2-7, with D maybe TRBD2 (6 bases). This CDR3 has 14 residues. V was clipped by 10 bases and J by 0 bases, with 16 bases between them. The CDR3 region has the DNA TGTGCCACAAGGTGGGGGGAGAACTCCTACGAGCAGTACTTC. This gives the protein CATRWGENSYEQYF.

In its sample, this clonotype was seen many times. The V gene is TRBV7-9, the J gene TRBJ1-1, with D unresolved. With 4 bases removed from V and 0 bases from J, the gap between germline ends came to 9 bases. From germline, CDR1 is SEHNR and CDR2 FQNEAQ (reference sequence). The CDR3 contains 14 residues. The CDR3 is CASSSLLMNTEAFF. The CDR3 DNA sequence: TGTGCCAGCAGCTCCTTATTGATGAACACTGAAGCTTTCTTT.